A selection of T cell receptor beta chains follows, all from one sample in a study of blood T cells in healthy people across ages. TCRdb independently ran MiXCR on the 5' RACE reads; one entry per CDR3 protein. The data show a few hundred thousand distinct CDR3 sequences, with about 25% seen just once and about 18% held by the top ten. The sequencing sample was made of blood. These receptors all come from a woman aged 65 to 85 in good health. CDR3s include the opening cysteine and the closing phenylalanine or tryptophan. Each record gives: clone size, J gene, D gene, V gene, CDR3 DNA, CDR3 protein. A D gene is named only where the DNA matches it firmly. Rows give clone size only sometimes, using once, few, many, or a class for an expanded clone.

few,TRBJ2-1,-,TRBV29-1,TGCAGCGTTGAATCGGTGAGCTCCTACAATGAGCAGTTCTTC,CSVESVSSYNEQFF
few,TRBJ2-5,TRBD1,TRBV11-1,TGTGCCAGCAGCTTAAACCCTCGACAGGGGCGTTTAGAGACCCAGTACTTC,CASSLNPRQGRLETQYF
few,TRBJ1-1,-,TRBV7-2,TGTGCCAGCAGCCCGAGGGCGGGGAACACTGAAGCTTTCTTT,CASSPRAGNTEAFF
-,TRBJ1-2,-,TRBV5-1,TGCGCCAGCACCCAAGATCGGCAGGGAAAAACTAACTATGGCTACACCTTC,CASTQDRQGKTNYGYTF
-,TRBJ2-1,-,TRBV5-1,TGCGCCAGCAGCTTGGCCGGGGGTTCAACCAATGAGCAGTTCTTC,CASSLAGGSTNEQFF
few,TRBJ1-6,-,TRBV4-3,TGCGCCAGCAGCCAAGAAATTCGAGCACCCCTCCACTTT,CASSQEIRAPLHF
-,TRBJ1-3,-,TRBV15,TGTGCCACCAGCAGAGAGGGGTCTGGGGCTGGAAACACCATATATTTT,CATSREGSGAGNTIYF
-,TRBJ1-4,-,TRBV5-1,TGCGCCAGCAGCGCTGGCCCCCAAGTCGGCAATGAAAAACTGTTTTTT,CASSAGPQVGNEKLFF
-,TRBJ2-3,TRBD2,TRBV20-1,TGCAGTGCTCCCCCGGGGGGGGCGGGGGGGCGTGATACGCAGTATTTT,CSAPPGGAGGRDTQYF
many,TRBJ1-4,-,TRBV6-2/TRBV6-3,TGTGCCAGCAGTTACGGACTAAATGAAAAACTGTTTTTT,CASSYGLNEKLFF
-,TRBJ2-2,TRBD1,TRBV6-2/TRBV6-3,TGTGCCAGCAGGCCCGGGACAGGGAAAACCGGGGAGCTGTTTTTT,CASRPGTGKTGELFF
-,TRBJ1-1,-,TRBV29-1,TGCAGCGTTGGAACAGCCATGAACACTGAAGCTTTCTTT,CSVGTAMNTEAFF
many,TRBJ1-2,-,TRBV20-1,TGCAGTGCTAGCCACCCCCGGGCAGTTAGCTATGGCTACACCTTC,CSASHPRAVSYGYTF
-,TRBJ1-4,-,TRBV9,TGTGCCAGCAGCGCGGGGATGGCCCGGTATGGAAAACTGCTTTTT,CASSAGMARYGKLLF
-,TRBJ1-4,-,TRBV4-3,TGCGCCAGCAGCCAAGATGGTCGGGGCGATAGGGAAAAACTGTTTTTT,CASSQDGRGDREKLFF
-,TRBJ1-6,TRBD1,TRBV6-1,TGTGCCAGCAGTGTATGGACAGGGAACCTACGCTCCTATAATTCACCCCTCCACTTT,CASSVWTGNLRSYNSPLHF
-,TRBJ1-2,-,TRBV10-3,TGTGCCATCCCGAGTCAGGCGTACTATGGCTACACCTTC,CAIPSQAYYGYTF
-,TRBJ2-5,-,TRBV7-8,TGTGCCAGCAGCTTTCAGGGACGGAAAGAGACCCAGTACTTC,CASSFQGRKETQYF
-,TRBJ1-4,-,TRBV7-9,TGTGCCAGCAGTGACAAGTCAACTAATGAAAAACTGTTTTTT,CASSDKSTNEKLFF
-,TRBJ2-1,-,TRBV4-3,TGCGCCAGCAGCCAAGATCTGGGGAAAACAAGGGAGTTCTTC,CASSQDLGKTREFF
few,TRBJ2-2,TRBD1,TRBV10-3,TGTGCCGCAGGACAGGTCGGGGCCGGGGAGCTGTTTTTT,CAAGQVGAGELFF
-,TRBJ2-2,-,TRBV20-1,TGCAGTGCTAGAGCCCCGCCCAGGGGGGAGCTGTTTTTT,CSARAPPRGELFF
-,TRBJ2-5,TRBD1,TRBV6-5,TGTGCCAGCAGGGGGGGACAGGGCAGGGGAGAGACCCAGTACTTC,CASRGGQGRGETQYF
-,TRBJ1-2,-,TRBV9,TGTGCCAGCAGCGCTACCTATTCGCAGGGATACTATGGCTACACCTTC,CASSATYSQGYYGYTF
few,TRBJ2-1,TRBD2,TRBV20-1,TGCAGTGCGACTGGGACTAGCGGGTCCTCCTACAATGAGCAGTTCTTC,CSATGTSGSSYNEQFF
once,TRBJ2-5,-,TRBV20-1,TGCAGTGCTAGAGATAAACTAGTGGGTTTGTGGACCCAGTACTTC,CSARDKLVGLWTQYF
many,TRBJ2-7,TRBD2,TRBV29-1,TGCAGCGTGGCCGGGACAGGGTGGACTAGCGGGGCTTACGAGCAGTACTTC,CSVAGTGWTSGAYEQYF
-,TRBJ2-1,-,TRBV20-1,TGCAGTGCCCTCAGCCCGGGACGGTTAAGCTCCTACAATGAGCAGTTCTTC,CSALSPGRLSSYNEQFF
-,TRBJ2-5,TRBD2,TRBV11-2,TGTGCCAGCAGCTTAGTCGGCCATAGCGGGACTTGGCAGACCCAGTACTTC,CASSLVGHSGTWQTQYF
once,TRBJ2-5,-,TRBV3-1,TGTGCCAGCAGCCAAGTATTAGGAGGGGCCGAGACCCAGTACTTC,CASSQVLGGAETQYF